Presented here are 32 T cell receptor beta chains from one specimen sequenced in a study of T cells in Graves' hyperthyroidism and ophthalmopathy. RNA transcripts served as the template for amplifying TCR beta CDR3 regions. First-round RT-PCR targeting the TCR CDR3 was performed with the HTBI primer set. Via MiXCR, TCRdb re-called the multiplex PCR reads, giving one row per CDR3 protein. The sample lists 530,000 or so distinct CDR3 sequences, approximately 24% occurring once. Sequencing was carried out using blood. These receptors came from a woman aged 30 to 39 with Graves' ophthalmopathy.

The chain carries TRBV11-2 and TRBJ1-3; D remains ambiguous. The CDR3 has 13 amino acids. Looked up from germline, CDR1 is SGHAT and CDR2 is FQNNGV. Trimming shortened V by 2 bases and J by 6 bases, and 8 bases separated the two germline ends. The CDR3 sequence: CASSLSGENTIYF. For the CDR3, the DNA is TGTGCCAGCAGCTTATCCGGGGAAAACACCATATATTTT.

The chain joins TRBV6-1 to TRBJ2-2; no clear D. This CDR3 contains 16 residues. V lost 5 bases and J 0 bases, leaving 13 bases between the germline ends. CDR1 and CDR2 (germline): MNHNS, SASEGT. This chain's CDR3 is CASSPLGTANTGELFF. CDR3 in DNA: TGTGCCAGCAGTCCCCTGGGTACAGCGAACACCGGGGAGCTGTTTTTT.

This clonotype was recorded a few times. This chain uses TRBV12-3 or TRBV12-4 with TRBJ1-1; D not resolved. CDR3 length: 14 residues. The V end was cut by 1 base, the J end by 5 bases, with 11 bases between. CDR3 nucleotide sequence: TGTGCCAGCAGTTTAGTTGCGGGTGGAACTGAAGCTTTCTTT. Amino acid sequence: CASSLVAGGTEAFF.

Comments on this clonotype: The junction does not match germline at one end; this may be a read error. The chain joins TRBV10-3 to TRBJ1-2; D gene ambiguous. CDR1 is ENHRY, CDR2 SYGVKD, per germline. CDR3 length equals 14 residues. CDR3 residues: CAISGPDGNYGYAF. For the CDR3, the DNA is TGTGCCATCAGTGGGCCTGACGGGAACTATGGCTACGCCTTC.

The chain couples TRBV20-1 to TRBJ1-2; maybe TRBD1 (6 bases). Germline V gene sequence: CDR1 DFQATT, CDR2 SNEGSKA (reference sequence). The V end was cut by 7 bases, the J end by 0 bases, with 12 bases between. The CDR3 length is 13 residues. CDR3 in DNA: TGCAGTGTTCGGGACAACTCTAACTATGGCTACACCTTC. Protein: CSVRDNSNYGYTF.

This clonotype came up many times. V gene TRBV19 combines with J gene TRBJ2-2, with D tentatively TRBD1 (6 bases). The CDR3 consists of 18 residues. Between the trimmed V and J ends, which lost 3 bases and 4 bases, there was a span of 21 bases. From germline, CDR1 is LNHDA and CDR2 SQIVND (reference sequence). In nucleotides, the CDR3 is TGTGCCAGTAGTATTTTATGGTCGGAGAAAGGGGGCACCGGGGAGCTGTTTTTT. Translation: CASSILWSEKGGTGELFF.

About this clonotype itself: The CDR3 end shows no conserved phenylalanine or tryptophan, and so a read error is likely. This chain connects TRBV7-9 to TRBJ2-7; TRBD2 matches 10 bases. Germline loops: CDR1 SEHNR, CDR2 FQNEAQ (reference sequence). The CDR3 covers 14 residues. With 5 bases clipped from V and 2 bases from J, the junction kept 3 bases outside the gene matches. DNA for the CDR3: TGTGCCAGCAGCGCTAGCGGGGGAACCTACGAGCAGTACTTG. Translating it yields CASSASGGTYEQYL.

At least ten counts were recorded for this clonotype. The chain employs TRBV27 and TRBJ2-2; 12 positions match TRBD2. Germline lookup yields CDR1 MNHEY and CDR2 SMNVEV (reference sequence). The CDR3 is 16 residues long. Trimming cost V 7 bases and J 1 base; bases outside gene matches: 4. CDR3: CASNSLAGGNTGELFF. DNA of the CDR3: TGTGCCAGCAACTCACTAGCGGGGGGGAACACCGGGGAGCTGTTTTTT.

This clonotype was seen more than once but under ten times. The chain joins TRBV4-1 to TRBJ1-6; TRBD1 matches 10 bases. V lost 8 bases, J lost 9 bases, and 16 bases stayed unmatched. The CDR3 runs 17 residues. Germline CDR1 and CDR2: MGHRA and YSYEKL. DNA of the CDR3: TGCGCCAGCTCCAAGACCCCCCGGGACAGGGGAGGTTCACCCCTCCACTTT. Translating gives CASSKTPRDRGGSPLHF.

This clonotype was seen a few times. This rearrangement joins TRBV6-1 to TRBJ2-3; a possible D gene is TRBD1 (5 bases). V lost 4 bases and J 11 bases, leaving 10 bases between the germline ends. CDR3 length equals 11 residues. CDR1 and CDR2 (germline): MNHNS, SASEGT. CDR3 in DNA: TGTGCCAGCAGTGCAGGGATCGGGCAGTATTTT. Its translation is CASSAGIGQYF.

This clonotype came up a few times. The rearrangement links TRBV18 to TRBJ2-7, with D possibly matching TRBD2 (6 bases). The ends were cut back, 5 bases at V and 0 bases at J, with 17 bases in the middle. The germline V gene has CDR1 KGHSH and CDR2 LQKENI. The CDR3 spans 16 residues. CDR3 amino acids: CASSAMGGVPSYEQYF. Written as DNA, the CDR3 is TGTGCCAGCTCAGCCATGGGGGGAGTTCCCTCCTACGAGCAGTACTTC. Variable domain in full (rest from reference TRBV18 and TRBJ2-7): NAGVMQNPRHLVRRRGQEARLRCSPMKGHSHVYWYRQLPEEGLKFMVYLQKENIIDESGMPKERFSAEFPKEGPSILRIQQVVRGDSAAYFCASSAMGGVPSYEQYFGPGTRLTVT.

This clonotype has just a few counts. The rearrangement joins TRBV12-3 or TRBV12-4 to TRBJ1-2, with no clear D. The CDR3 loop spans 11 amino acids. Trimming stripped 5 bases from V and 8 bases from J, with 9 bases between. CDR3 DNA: TGTGCCAGCAGTATTTACCAGGGCTACACCTTC. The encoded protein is CASSIYQGYTF.

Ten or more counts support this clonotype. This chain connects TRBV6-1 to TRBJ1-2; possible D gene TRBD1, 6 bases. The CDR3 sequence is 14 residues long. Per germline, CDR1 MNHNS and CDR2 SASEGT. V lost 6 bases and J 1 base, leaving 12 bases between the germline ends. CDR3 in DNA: TGTGCCAGCAGCAAAACAGGGCTTAACTATGGCTACACCTTC. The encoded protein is CASSKTGLNYGYTF.

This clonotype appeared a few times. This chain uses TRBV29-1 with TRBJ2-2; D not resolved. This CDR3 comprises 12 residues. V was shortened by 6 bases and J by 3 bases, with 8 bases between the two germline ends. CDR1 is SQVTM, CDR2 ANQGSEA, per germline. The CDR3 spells CSVRPYTGELFF. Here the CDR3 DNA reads TGCAGCGTGAGGCCGTACACCGGGGAGCTGTTTTTT.

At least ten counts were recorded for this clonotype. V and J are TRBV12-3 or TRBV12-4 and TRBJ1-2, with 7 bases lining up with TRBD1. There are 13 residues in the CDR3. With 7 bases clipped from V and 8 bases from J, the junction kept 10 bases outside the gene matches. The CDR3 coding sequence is TGTGCCAGCACCCAGGGGGGGTTATTGGGCTACACCTTC. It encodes CASTQGGLLGYTF.

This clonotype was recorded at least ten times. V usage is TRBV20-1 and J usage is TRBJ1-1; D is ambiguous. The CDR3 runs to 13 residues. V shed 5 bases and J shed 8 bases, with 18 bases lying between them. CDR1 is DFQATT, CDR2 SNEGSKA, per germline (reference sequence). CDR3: CSAPPTGKYEAFF. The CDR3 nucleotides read TGCAGTGCTCCCCCCACCGGGAAGTACGAAGCTTTCTTT.

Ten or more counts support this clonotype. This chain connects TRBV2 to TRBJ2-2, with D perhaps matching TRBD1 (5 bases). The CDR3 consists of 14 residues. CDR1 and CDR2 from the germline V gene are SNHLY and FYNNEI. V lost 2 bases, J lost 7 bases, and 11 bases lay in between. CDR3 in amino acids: CASSEMTVHGELFF. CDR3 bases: TGTGCCAGCAGTGAAATGACAGTTCACGGGGAGCTGTTTTTT.

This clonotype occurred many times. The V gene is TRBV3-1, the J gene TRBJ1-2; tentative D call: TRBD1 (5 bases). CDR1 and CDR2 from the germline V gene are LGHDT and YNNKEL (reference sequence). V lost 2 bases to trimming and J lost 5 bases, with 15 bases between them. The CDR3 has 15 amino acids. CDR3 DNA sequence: TGTGCCAGCAGCCAATACGGATCGCCAGGGTATGGCTACACCTTC. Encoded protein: CASSQYGSPGYGYTF.

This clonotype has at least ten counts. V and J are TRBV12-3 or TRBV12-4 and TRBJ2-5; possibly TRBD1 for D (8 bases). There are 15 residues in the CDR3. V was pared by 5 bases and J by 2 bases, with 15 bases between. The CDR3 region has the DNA TGTGCCAGCAGTGAGCGGGACAGGACGCAAGAGACCCAGTACTTC. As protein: CASSERDRTQETQYF.

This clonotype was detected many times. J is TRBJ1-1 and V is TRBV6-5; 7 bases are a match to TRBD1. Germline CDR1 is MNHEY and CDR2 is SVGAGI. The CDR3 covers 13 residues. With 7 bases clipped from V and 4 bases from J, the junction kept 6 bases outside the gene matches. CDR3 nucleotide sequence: TGTGCCAGCACTAAAACAGGGGTCACTGAAGCTTTCTTT. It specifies CASTKTGVTEAFF.

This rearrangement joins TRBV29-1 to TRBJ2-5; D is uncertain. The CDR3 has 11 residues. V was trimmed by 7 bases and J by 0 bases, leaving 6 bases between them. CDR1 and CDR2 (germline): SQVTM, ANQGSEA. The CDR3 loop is CSGANQETQYF. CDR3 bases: TGCAGCGGGGCCAACCAAGAGACCCAGTACTTC.

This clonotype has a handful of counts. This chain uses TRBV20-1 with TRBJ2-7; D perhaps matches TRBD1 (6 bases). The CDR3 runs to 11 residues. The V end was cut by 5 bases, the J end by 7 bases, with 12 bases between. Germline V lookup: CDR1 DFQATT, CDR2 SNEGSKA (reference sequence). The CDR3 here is CSAGQPREQYF. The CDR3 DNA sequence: TGCAGTGCTGGACAGCCCCGAGAGCAGTACTTC.

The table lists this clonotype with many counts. The CDR3 sequence: CSVEGGGETQYF. The CDR3, as DNA: TGCAGCGTTGAAGGGGGGGGGGAGACCCAGTACTTC. This chain joins TRBV29-1 and TRBJ2-5, with 7 bases that match TRBD2. The V and J ends lost 1 base and 5 bases, in that order; junction bases with no gene match: 1. CDR1 and CDR2 from the germline V gene are SQVTM and ANQGSEA. The CDR3 loop spans 12 amino acids.

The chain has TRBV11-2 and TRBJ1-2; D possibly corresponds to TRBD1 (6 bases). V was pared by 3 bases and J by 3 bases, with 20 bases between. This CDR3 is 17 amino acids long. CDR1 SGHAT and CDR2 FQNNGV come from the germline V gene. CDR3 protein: CASSFFAGRGADYGYTF. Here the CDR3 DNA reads TGTGCCAGCAGCTTTTTCGCAGGTCGGGGGGCTGACTATGGCTACACCTTC.

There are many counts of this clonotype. The CDR3 DNA sequence: TGTGCCACCAGTCCTGGGGGAATTTGGGGCTACACCTTC. As protein: CATSPGGIWGYTF. The chain is built from TRBV24-1 and TRBJ1-2, with D maybe TRBD1 (5 bases). Trimming took 6 bases from V and 8 from J, leaving 15 bases between them. CDR3 length: 13 amino acids. Germline values: CDR1 KGHDR, CDR2 SFDVKD.

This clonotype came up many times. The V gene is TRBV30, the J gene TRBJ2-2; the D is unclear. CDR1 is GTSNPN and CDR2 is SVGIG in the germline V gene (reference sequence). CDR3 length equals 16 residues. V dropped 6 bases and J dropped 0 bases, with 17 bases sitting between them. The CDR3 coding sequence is TGTGCCTGTCCCCCCGGCGGTCCGACGAACACCGGGGAGCTGTTTTTT. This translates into CACPPGGPTNTGELFF.

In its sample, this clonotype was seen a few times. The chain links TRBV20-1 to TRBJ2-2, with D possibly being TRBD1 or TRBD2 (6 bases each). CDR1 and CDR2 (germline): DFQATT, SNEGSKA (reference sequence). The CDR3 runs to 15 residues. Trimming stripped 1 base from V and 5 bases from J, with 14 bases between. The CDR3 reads CSARASGAGTGELFF. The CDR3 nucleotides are TGCAGTGCTAGAGCCTCGGGGGCCGGGACCGGGGAGCTGTTTTTT.

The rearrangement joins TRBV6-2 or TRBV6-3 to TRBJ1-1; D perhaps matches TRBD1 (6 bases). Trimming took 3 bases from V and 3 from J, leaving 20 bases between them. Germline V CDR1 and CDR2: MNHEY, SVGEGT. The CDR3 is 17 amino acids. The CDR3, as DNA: TGTGCCAGCAGTTATCATACAGGGAGCGGGGTGGACACTGAAGCTTTCTTT. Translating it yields CASSYHTGSGVDTEAFF.

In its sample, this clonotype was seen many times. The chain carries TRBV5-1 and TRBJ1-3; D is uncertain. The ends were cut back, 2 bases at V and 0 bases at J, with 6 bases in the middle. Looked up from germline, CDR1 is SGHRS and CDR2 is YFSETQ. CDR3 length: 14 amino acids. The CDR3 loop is CASSFESSGNTIYF. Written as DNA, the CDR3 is TGCGCCAGCAGCTTCGAGAGCTCTGGAAACACCATATATTTT.

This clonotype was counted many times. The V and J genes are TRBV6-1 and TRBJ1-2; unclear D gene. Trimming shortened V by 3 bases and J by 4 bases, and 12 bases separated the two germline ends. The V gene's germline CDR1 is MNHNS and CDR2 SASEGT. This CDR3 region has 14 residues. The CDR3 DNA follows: TGTGCCAGCAGTGAGGGCGGTTTCCTCTATGGCTACACCTTC. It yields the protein CASSEGGFLYGYTF.

CDR3: CASSVDIGQGTYGYTF. CDR3 bases: TGTGCCAGCAGCGTAGACATCGGACAGGGGACTTATGGCTACACCTTC. The chain carries TRBV9 and TRBJ1-2; 9 nucleotides agree with TRBD1. The CDR3 runs to 16 residues. V gave up 0 bases and J gave up 5 bases; unmatched junction bases: 8. Germline lookup yields CDR1 SGDLS and CDR2 YYNGEE.

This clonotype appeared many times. The CDR3 region is CASSEDSGHPYEQYF. CDR3 DNA sequence: TGTGCCAGCAGTGAGGATAGCGGGCACCCCTACGAGCAGTACTTC. The V and J genes are TRBV25-1 and TRBJ2-7; 7 bases map to TRBD2. After removal of 3 bases from V and 2 bases from J, the junction contained 7 bases not matched to a gene. This CDR3 is built from 15 residues. Germline loops: CDR1 MGHDK, CDR2 SYGVNS.